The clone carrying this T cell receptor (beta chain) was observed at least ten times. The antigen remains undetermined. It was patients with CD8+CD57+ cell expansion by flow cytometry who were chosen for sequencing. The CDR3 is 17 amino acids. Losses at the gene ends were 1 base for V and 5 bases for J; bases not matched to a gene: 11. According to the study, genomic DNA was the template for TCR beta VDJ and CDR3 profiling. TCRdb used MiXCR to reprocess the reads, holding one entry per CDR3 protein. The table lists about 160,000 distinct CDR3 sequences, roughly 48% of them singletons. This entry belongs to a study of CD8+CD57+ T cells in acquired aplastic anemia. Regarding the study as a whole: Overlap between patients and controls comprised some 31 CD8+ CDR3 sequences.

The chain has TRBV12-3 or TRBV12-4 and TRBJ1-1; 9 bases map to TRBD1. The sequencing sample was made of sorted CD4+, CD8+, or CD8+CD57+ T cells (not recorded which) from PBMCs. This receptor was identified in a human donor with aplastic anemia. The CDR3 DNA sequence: TGTGCCAGCAGTTTAGGCCATCCGGGACAGGGCGTGACTGAAGCTTTCTTT. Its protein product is CASSLGHPGQGVTEAFF.